This entry concerns a single TCR beta chain. Its antigen is not known. This CDR3 is built from 14 residues. V was clipped by 1 base and J by 12 bases, with 18 bases between them. CDR1 and CDR2 (germline): SNHLY, FYNNEI. The data originate from a study of identical twins. The study, taken as a whole, reports: Twin sharing of out-of-frame TCR alpha was underestimated by models in monozygotic pairs.

Template switching (which added a universal primer site) was used, and cDNA carried unique molecular identifiers. TCRdb processed the 5' RACE reads anew with MiXCR; each CDR3 protein has one entry. The sample includes 450,000 to 650,000 distinct CDR3 sequences, 9% to 10% of them seen just once. This sample was shared with a second study, whose subject was yellow fever vaccine responses in identical twins. Turning to that study: Each twin's T cell response to the vaccine was reported to look partly convergent and partly personalized.

The chain recombines TRBV2 with TRBJ2-5; D is perhaps TRBD1 (7 bases). The sequencing sample was made of PBMCs. The receptor was isolated from a woman aged 18-29 years in good health. As DNA, the CDR3 is TGTGCCAGCAGTGAAGGCCGGAGGGGGACAGAAGAGTACTTC. It codes for CASSEGRRGTEEYF.